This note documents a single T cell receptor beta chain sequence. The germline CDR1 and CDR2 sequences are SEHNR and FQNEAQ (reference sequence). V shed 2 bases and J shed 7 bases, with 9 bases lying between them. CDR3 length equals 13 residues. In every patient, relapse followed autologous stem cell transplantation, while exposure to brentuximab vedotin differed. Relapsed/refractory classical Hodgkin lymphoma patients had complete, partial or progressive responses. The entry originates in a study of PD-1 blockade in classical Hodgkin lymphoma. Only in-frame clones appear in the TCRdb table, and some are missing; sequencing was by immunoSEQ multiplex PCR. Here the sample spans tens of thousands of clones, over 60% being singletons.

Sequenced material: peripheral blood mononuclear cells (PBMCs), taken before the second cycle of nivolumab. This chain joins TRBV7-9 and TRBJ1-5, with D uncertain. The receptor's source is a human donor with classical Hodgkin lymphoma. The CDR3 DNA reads TGTGCCAGCAGCTTATTTCCGAGCCAGCCCCAGCATTTT. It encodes CASSLFPSQPQHF.